Given below is one T cell receptor (beta chain) in context. This entry belongs to a study of somatic mutations in cytotoxic T cells in rheumatoid arthritis. Assay: immunoSEQ multiplex PCR; the TCRdb copy retains only in-frame clones and omits some. The sample includes under 11,000 clones, around 77% of them seen just once. Trimming took off 1 base at V and 6 bases at J, with 7 bases between the two ends. The CDR3 is 12 residues long. Looked up from germline, CDR1 is LNHDA and CDR2 is SQIVND (reference sequence). Sequencing used CD8+ T cells sorted from blood. The rearrangement joins TRBV19 to TRBJ2-7; D is perhaps TRBD2 (5 bases). The clonotype was recovered from a man in his fifties in good health. DNA for the CDR3: TGTGCCAGTAGTATAGGAGGGCGCGAGCAGTACTTC. The encoded protein is CASSIGGREQYF. The variable domain in full, with the rest retrieved from reference TRBV19 and TRBJ2-7, is DGGITQSPKYLFRKEGQNVTLSCEQNLNHDAMYWYRQDPGQGLRLIYYSQIVNDFQKGDIAEGYSVSREKKESFPLTVTSAQKNPTAFYLCASSIGGREQYFGPGTRLTVT.